These 32 T cell receptor beta chains were all obtained from the same sample, sequenced in a study of blood T cell repertoires in COVID-19. Produced via immunoSEQ multiplex PCR; TCRdb's table is partial and in-frame only. In the table there are approximately 140,000 clones, about 81% of which are singletons. The sample consisted of peripheral blood. Receptors were obtained from a woman of 80 years or more with acute or convalescent COVID-19.

The genes are TRBV12-3 or TRBV12-4 and TRBJ1-5; D is unclear. The CDR3 runs 13 residues. With 0 bases removed from V and 6 bases from J, the gap between germline ends came to 6 bases. CDR3 sequence reads: CASSLAGSQPQHF. Here the CDR3 DNA reads TGTGCCAGCAGTTTAGCCGGGAGTCAGCCCCAGCATTTT.

The V and J genes are TRBV19 and TRBJ1-2; no clear D gene. Germline CDR1 and CDR2: LNHDA and SQIVND (reference sequence). This CDR3 has 12 residues. Deletions cut 6 bases from V and 0 bases from J, with 5 bases between. In DNA, the CDR3 is TGTGCCAGTAGAGCGGCTAACTATGGCTACACCTTC. Translating it yields CASRAANYGYTF.

The V call is TRBV3-1 (or the pseudogene TRBV3-2), the J call TRBJ2-4, with a tentative D call TRBD1 (5 bases). Trimming pared 2 bases from V and 0 bases from J, leaving 14 bases between. From germline, CDR1 is LGHDT and CDR2 YNNKEL (reference sequence). The CDR3 length is 17 residues. The CDR3 DNA reads as TGTGCCAGCAGCCAACGAGACAGCCCGATAGCCAAAAACATTCAGTACTTC. It yields the protein CASSQRDSPIAKNIQYF.

This chain connects TRBV4-2 to TRBJ2-7; perhaps TRBD1 as D (5 bases). The length of the CDR3 is 16 residues. V gave up 2 bases and J gave up 6 bases, with 20 bases separating them. In germline, CDR1 is LGHNA, CDR2 YNFKEQ. Here the CDR3 DNA reads TGTGCCAGCAGCCAACCAAGGGGAACAGTCCGATCCGAGCAGTACTTC. This translates into CASSQPRGTVRSEQYF.

The rearrangement links TRBV27 to TRBJ2-2, with 8 bases matching TRBD1. Per germline, CDR1 MNHEY and CDR2 SMNVEV (reference sequence). The CDR3 is 14 amino acids. After removal of 3 bases from V and 4 bases from J, the junction contained 1 base not matched to a gene. CDR3 region: CASSLDRATGELFF. The DNA of the CDR3 is TGTGCCAGCAGTTTGGACAGGGCCACCGGGGAGCTGTTTTTT.

Only a few counts were recorded for this clone. For the CDR3, the DNA is TGTGCCAGCAGCCAAGGGGGATCCTACTCCTACGAGCAGTACTTC. Translating gives CASSQGGSYSYEQYF. The chain carries TRBV7-9 and TRBJ2-7, with a weak D call TRBD1 (6 bases). The CDR3 spans 15 residues. CDR1 and CDR2 (germline): SEHNR, FQNEAQ (reference sequence). The V end was cut by 5 bases, the J end by 0 bases, with 14 bases between.

This chain joins TRBV7-2 and TRBJ1-4; D gene unclear. The germline V gene encodes CDR1 SGHTA and CDR2 FQGNSA. CDR3 length equals 15 residues. Trimming shortened V by 0 bases and J by 0 bases, and 5 bases separated the two germline ends. The CDR3 loop is CASSLAPATNEKLFF. The CDR3 coding sequence is TGTGCCAGCAGCTTAGCGCCAGCAACTAATGAAAAACTGTTTTTT.

The rearrangement joins TRBV7-9 to TRBJ2-7, with D tentatively TRBD1 (5 bases). Germline loops: CDR1 SEHNR, CDR2 FQNEAQ (reference sequence). CDR3 length equals 13 residues. V was trimmed by 1 base and J by 6 bases, leaving 10 bases between them. The CDR3 region has the DNA TGTGCCAGCAGCTTAGAGGGCAGGGTCGAGCAGTACTTC. Protein sequence: CASSLEGRVEQYF. Combining the CDR3 with reference TRBV7-9 and TRBJ2-7 gives the whole variable domain DTGVSQNPRHKITKRGQNVTFRCDPISEHNRLYWYRQTLGQGPEFLTYFQNEAQLEKSRLLSDRFSAERPKGSFSTLEIQRTEQGDSAMYLCASSLEGRVEQYFGPGTRLTVT.

The J gene is TRBJ1-3, the V gene TRBV4-3, with D possibly being TRBD1 (5 bases). The CDR3 length is 16 residues. Trimming took off 0 bases at V and 4 bases at J, with 13 bases between the two ends. Germline V gives CDR1 LGHNA, CDR2 YSLEER. CDR3 amino acids: CASSQDTQGWGNTIYF. The CDR3 coding sequence is TGCGCCAGCAGCCAAGATACTCAGGGTTGGGGAAACACCATATATTTT.

The V call is TRBV10-2, the J call TRBJ2-3; D is perhaps TRBD1 (5 bases). CDR1 and CDR2 (germline): WSHSY, SAAADI. V was cut by 5 bases and J by 0 bases, with 12 bases left in between. The CDR3 is 15 amino acids. The CDR3 DNA follows: TGCGCCAGCAGTCCGGGTGGGGCTAGCACAGATACGCAGTATTTT. Translation: CASSPGGASTDTQYF.

The gene calls are TRBV19 and TRBJ2-1; 10 bases are a match to TRBD2. The germline CDR1 and CDR2 sequences are LNHDA and SQIVND (reference sequence). The CDR3 consists of 15 residues. V shed 3 bases, J shed 7 bases, and the junction held 6 bases outside the gene matches. The CDR3 DNA follows: TGTGCCAGTAGTATCGCGAGCGGGAGGGCTAATGAGCAGTTCTTC. Protein sequence: CASSIASGRANEQFF.

The genes are TRBV5-6 and TRBJ1-5; D ambiguous. Germline V lookup: CDR1 SGHDT, CDR2 YYEEEE. V was cut by 1 base and J by 2 bases, with 10 bases left in between. CDR3 length: 15 amino acids. The CDR3 nucleotides read TGTGCCAGCAGCTTGCTTCGTGGAGGCAATCAGCCCCAGCATTTT. Translating gives CASSLLRGGNQPQHF.

The J gene is TRBJ1-3, the V gene TRBV7-2; D is possibly TRBD1 (5 bases). V was trimmed by 3 bases and J by 2 bases, leaving 14 bases between them. There are 16 residues in the CDR3. Per germline, CDR1 SGHTA and CDR2 FQGNSA. The CDR3 spells CASSLHPGGTGNTIYF. CDR3 nucleotides: TGTGCCAGCAGCTTGCATCCTGGGGGGACTGGAAACACCATATATTTT. The complete variable domain, with remaining parts taken from reference TRBV7-2 and TRBJ1-3, reads GAGVSQSPSNKVTEKGKDVELRCDPISGHTALYWYRQSLGQGLEFLIYFQGNSAPDKSGLPSDRFSAERTGGSVSTLTIQRTQQEDSAVYLCASSLHPGGTGNTIYFGEGSWLTVV.

The chain recombines TRBV5-1 with TRBJ2-1, with unresolved D. Germline V gives CDR1 SGHRS, CDR2 YFSETQ. V gave up 0 bases and J gave up 4 bases, with 8 bases separating them. CDR3 length: 14 residues. CDR3 in amino acids: CASSLGGIYNEQFF. CDR3 in DNA: TGCGCCAGCAGCTTGGGAGGCATATACAATGAGCAGTTCTTC.

This chain uses TRBV4-1 with TRBJ1-1; D not certain. Germline assignment: CDR1 MGHRA and CDR2 YSYEKL. The length of the CDR3 is 11 residues. Trimming shortened V by 2 bases and J by 7 bases, and 5 bases separated the two germline ends. The CDR3, as DNA: TGCGCCAGCAGCCAACGAGATGAAGCTTTCTTT. Its translation is CASSQRDEAFF.

The chain joins TRBV7-6 to TRBJ2-7, with 7 positions matching TRBD2. The CDR3 is made up of 13 amino acids. V lost 11 bases and J lost 0; bases outside the gene matches: 7. Germline V gene lookup returns CDR1 SGHVS and CDR2 FNYEAQ. The CDR3 loop reads CASQRGSSYEQYF. As DNA, the CDR3 is TGTGCCTCGCAGCGCGGGAGCTCCTACGAGCAGTACTTC.

The rearrangement uses TRBV5-1 and TRBJ2-1, with TRBD2 matching 10 bases. The CDR3 sequence is 16 residues long. Trimming at V came to 1 base and at J to 7 bases, leaving 8 bases not matched to a gene. The V gene's germline CDR1 is SGHRS and CDR2 YFSETQ. The DNA for the CDR3 is TGCGCCAGCAGCTTGCTATCTAGCGGGGGAGTAAATGAGCAGTTCTTC. Amino acid sequence: CASSLLSSGGVNEQFF.

V usage is TRBV5-1 and J usage is TRBJ1-2; D is undetermined. The germline CDR1 and CDR2 sequences are SGHRS and YFSETQ. This CDR3 has 16 residues. Between the trimmed V and J ends, which lost 6 bases and 2 bases, there was a span of 20 bases. The CDR3 here is CASTRDVPNSNYGYTF. CDR3 nucleotide sequence: TGCGCCAGCACCCGGGATGTACCAAATTCAAACTATGGCTACACCTTC.

This clone was detected only once. The chain combines TRBV7-2 with TRBJ1-1; D possibly corresponds to TRBD1 (5 bases). Per germline, CDR1 SGHTA and CDR2 FQGNSA. The CDR3 is 14 residues long. Trimming removed 6 bases from V and 5 bases from J, with 16 bases in between. The CDR3 sequence: CASRPGGVSTEAFF. CDR3 DNA sequence: TGTGCCAGCAGGCCTGGAGGGGTTTCGACTGAAGCTTTCTTT.

The chain has TRBV19 and TRBJ2-3; 7 bases are shared with TRBD2. The trim removed 1 base at V and 2 bases at J, leaving 3 bases unmatched. The CDR3 consists of 15 residues. Germline CDR1 LNHDA, CDR2 SQIVND (reference sequence). The CDR3 reads CASSIGGSNTDTQYF. The CDR3 DNA reads as TGTGCCAGTAGTATAGGCGGGAGTAACACAGATACGCAGTATTTT.

This rearrangement joins TRBV4-1 to TRBJ1-1; TRBD1 might be the D (5 bases). V was trimmed by 1 base and J by 6 bases, leaving 12 bases between them. CDR1 and CDR2 from the germline V gene are MGHRA and YSYEKL. The CDR3 loop spans 14 amino acids. CDR3 in amino acids: CASSQGPVGPEAFF. The CDR3 DNA follows: TGCGCCAGCAGCCAAGGCCCGGTGGGGCCTGAAGCTTTCTTT.

The gene calls are TRBV12-5 and TRBJ1-1; D gene ambiguous. This CDR3 contains 11 residues. Germline CDR1 is LGHNT and CDR2 is FRNRAP. V was trimmed by 3 bases and J by 5 bases, leaving 4 bases between them. The CDR3 protein is CASGFLTEAFF. The DNA of the CDR3 is TGTGCTAGTGGTTTTCTGACTGAAGCTTTCTTT. The whole variable domain, filled in from reference TRBV12-5 and TRBJ1-1, reads DARVTQTPRHKVTEMGQEVTMRCQPILGHNTVFWYRQTMMQGLELLAYFRNRAPLDDSGMPKDRFSAEMPDATLATLKIQPSEPRDSAVYFCASGFLTEAFFGQGTRLTVV.

The CDR3 nucleotides read TGCGCCAGCAGCCAAGCACTAGCGGGGGGTGAGACCCAGTACTTC. It encodes CASSQALAGGETQYF. This chain links TRBV4-1 with TRBJ2-5; 12 bases align to TRBD2. The CDR3 sequence is 15 residues long. After removal of 1 base from V and 5 bases from J, the junction contained 2 bases not matched to a gene. Germline assignment: CDR1 MGHRA and CDR2 YSYEKL.

The rearrangement uses TRBV7-9 and TRBJ2-4; D possibly corresponds to TRBD1 (6 bases). The CDR3 runs 17 residues. Trimming left V 9 bases short and J 2 bases short, with 23 bases between. Per the germline V gene, CDR1 is SEHNR and CDR2 is FQNEAQ (reference sequence). In nucleotides, the CDR3 is TGTGCCAGGAAGACAGGTGGGTGGGGTCACCCCAAAAACATTCAGTACTTC. Protein: CARKTGGWGHPKNIQYF.

This clone was observed at least ten times. The V gene is TRBV7-9, the J gene TRBJ1-4; D is unresolved. Per germline, CDR1 SEHNR and CDR2 FQNEAQ (reference sequence). V lost 5 bases and J lost 12, with 16 bases in between. The CDR3 totals 13 residues. CDR3 nucleotide sequence: TGTGCCAGCAGCCCCCCCGGGAGCCCGGAACTGTTTTTT. This sequence encodes CASSPPGSPELFF.

V and J are TRBV5-6 and TRBJ1-1; weak D call: TRBD1 (5 bases). CDR3 length: 14 amino acids. Trimming stripped 0 bases from V and 3 bases from J, with 9 bases between. The V gene's germline CDR1 is SGHDT and CDR2 YYEEEE. The CDR3 sequence: CASSLAGLDTEAFF. CDR3 DNA sequence: TGTGCCAGCAGCTTGGCAGGGTTAGACACTGAAGCTTTCTTT.

The gene calls are TRBV10-1 and TRBJ1-2; D remains ambiguous. Germline CDR1 and CDR2: WNHNN and SYGVQD (reference sequence). Trimming pared 7 bases from V and 6 bases from J, leaving 33 bases between. The CDR3 contains 19 residues. CDR3 amino acids: CASMNPKGLVARKKDGYTF. CDR3 coding DNA: TGCGCCAGCATGAATCCTAAGGGTTTGGTAGCGAGGAAAAAAGATGGCTACACCTTC.

CDR3 in amino acids: CAISEFAPWDTSYNEQFF. CDR3 in DNA: TGTGCCATCAGTGAGTTCGCCCCCTGGGACACCTCCTACAATGAGCAGTTCTTC. J is TRBJ2-1 and V is TRBV10-3; tentative D call: TRBD1 (6 bases). This CDR3 contains 18 residues. The germline CDR1 and CDR2 sequences are ENHRY and SYGVKD. V was trimmed by 1 base and J by 0 bases, leaving 16 bases between them.

The chain uses TRBV10-3 and TRBJ2-7; 10 positions match TRBD1. Trimming took 6 bases from V and 5 from J; bases not matched to a gene: 10. Per germline, CDR1 ENHRY and CDR2 SYGVKD. The CDR3 length is 15 residues. The CDR3 spells CAISGPGQGQDEQYF. In DNA, the CDR3 is TGTGCCATCAGCGGACCGGGACAGGGGCAGGACGAGCAGTACTTC.

This clone appeared a single time. The V gene is TRBV11-3, the J gene TRBJ2-4, with D unclear. The germline CDR1 and CDR2 sequences are SGHNT and YENEEA. The CDR3 has 15 residues. Trimming took 2 bases from V and 0 from J, leaving 8 bases between them. CDR3 in DNA: TGTGCCAGCAGCTTAAGCACCGGAGCCAAAAACATTCAGTACTTC. Encoded protein: CASSLSTGAKNIQYF. The full variable domain, rest sourced from reference TRBV11-3 and TRBJ2-4, is EAGVVQSPRYKIIEKKQPVAFWCNPISGHNTLYWYLQNLGQGPELLIRYENEEAVDDSQLPKDRFSAERLKGVDSTLKIQPAELGDSAVYLCASSLSTGAKNIQYFGAGTRLSVL.

The chain links TRBV6-2 or TRBV6-3 to TRBJ2-2; TRBD2 matches 9 bases. The germline V gene encodes CDR1 MNHEY and CDR2 SVGEGT. The CDR3 runs 16 residues. The V gene end was trimmed by 6 bases and the J gene end by 4 bases; junction bases not matched to a gene: 9. The CDR3 is CASSRRTSAGTGELFF. CDR3 DNA: TGTGCCAGCAGCCGACGGACTAGCGCGGGCACCGGGGAGCTGTTTTTT.

This chain connects TRBV2 to TRBJ1-2; 11 positions agree with TRBD1. The germline V gene encodes CDR1 SNHLY and CDR2 FYNNEI. The CDR3 length is 14 residues. V lost 5 bases and J lost 6; bases outside the gene matches: 5. The CDR3 reads CASSRTGGVDGYTF. CDR3 nucleotides: TGTGCCAGCAGTCGGACAGGGGGCGTAGATGGCTACACCTTC.